These 6 T cell receptor beta chains were sequenced from one sample in a study of cytomegalovirus exposure and HLA in healthy donors. The PCR used 60 Vbeta and 13 Jbeta primers. Sequencing was performed with immunoSEQ multiplex PCR; in TCRdb, only in-frame clones are kept and a portion is missing. The repertoire consists of around 100,000 clones, with 82% occurring once and the leading ten covering roughly 2.6%. The sequencing sample was made of PBMCs. These receptors were collected from a woman aged 18-29 years in good health and CMV-seronegative.

The rearrangement uses TRBV19 and TRBJ1-1; TRBD1 matches 9 bases. Germline values: CDR1 LNHDA, CDR2 SQIVND (reference sequence). The CDR3 consists of 14 residues. V was pared by 4 bases and J by 5 bases, with 5 bases of the junction left unmatched. CDR3 region: CASSRRDRETEAFF. The DNA for the CDR3 is TGTGCCAGTAGTAGACGGGACAGGGAAACTGAAGCTTTCTTT. The variable domain in full, with the rest retrieved from reference TRBV19 and TRBJ1-1, is DGGITQSPKYLFRKEGQNVTLSCEQNLNHDAMYWYRQDPGQGLRLIYYSQIVNDFQKGDIAEGYSVSREKKESFPLTVTSAQKNPTAFYLCASSRRDRETEAFFGQGTRLTVV.

The gene calls are TRBV29-1 and TRBJ2-3; TRBD1 matches 7 bases. The length of the CDR3 is 13 residues. Trimming cost V 7 bases and J 2 bases; bases outside gene matches: 6. Germline loops: CDR1 SQVTM, CDR2 ANQGSEA. The CDR3 here is CSAEDRFTDTQYF. DNA for the CDR3: TGCAGCGCAGAGGACAGGTTCACAGATACGCAGTATTTT.

This rearrangement joins TRBV6-5 to TRBJ2-2, with 9 bases matching TRBD1. Germline V CDR1 and CDR2: MNHEY, SVGAGI. V trimming: 2 bases; J trimming: 7 bases; junction bases outside the gene matches: 8. The CDR3 sequence is 16 residues long. The CDR3 DNA reads as TGTGCCAGCAGTTACCATACAGGGGGCGCGGTCGGGGAGCTGTTTTTT. It codes for CASSYHTGGAVGELFF.

The chain carries TRBV15 and TRBJ2-5; TRBD2 matches at 11 bases. Germline assignment: CDR1 LNHNV and CDR2 YYDKDF (reference sequence). V dropped 3 bases and J dropped 1; count of bases not matched to a gene: 4. CDR3 size: 16 residues. CDR3 sequence reads: CATSRGTSGFQETQYF. Written as DNA, the CDR3 is TGTGCCACCAGCAGGGGGACTAGCGGTTTCCAAGAGACCCAGTACTTC.

This sequence joins TRBV28 and TRBJ2-7, with 7 bases matching TRBD2. V gave up 2 bases and J gave up 7 bases; unmatched junction bases: 17. From germline, CDR1 is MDHEN and CDR2 SYDVKM. There are 17 residues in the CDR3. CDR3 sequence reads: CASSLGAGEPATGEQYF. The CDR3 DNA sequence: TGTGCCAGCAGTTTAGGGGCGGGAGAACCGGCTACGGGGGAGCAGTACTTC.

This chain joins TRBV28 and TRBJ1-5; tentatively, D is TRBD1 (5 bases). This CDR3 region has 13 residues. Germline CDR1 MDHEN, CDR2 SYDVKM. The germline V and J ends were trimmed by 1 base and 7 bases, with 8 bases remaining between them. The CDR3 region has the DNA TGTGCCAGCAGTTTATTCGGGGGGCAGCCCCAGCATTTT. Protein: CASSLFGGQPQHF.